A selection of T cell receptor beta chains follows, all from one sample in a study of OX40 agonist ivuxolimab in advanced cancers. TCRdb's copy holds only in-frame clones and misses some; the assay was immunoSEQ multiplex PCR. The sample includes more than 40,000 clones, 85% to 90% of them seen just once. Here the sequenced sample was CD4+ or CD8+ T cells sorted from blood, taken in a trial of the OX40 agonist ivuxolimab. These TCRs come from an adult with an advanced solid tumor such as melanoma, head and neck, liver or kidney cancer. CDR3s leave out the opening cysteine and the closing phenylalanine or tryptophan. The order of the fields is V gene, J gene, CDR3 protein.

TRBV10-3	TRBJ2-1	AISDVTSGMYNEQF
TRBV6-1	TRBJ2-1	ASSEISGSYNEQF
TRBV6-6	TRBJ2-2	ASSLGLAGTGELF
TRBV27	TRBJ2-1	ASSSRLAGHYNEQF
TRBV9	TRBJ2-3	ASSVGSTLLGVISTDTQY
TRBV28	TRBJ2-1	ASRLQGEQF
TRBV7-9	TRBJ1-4	ASSFSGVPDEKLF
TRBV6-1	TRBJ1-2	ASTSSGGVYGYT
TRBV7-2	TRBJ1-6	ASSGDSPLH
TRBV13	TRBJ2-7	ASSPMGRERSYEQY
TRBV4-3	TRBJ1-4	ASSQGREELGGEKLF
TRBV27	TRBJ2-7	ASSSRGDAYEQY
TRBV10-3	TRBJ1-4	AISESTGTGEKLF
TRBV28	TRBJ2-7	ASSLSRPGGSYEQY
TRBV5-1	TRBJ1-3	ASSLGTEGNTIY
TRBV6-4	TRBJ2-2	ASSDSGKRGNTGELF
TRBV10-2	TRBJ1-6	ASSEVANHSPLH